The clone carrying this TCR beta chain has ten or more counts. The target antigen is unknown. This sample was included in a study of human T cells and chemical hapten exposure. As to time point: patch test 2, 6 weeks after DPC sensitization. Treatment denoted: therapeutic diphenylcyclopropenone sensitization with weekly scalp DPC. Blood sampling occurred before each patch-test application. TCRdb processed the RACE reads anew with MiXCR; each CDR3 protein has one entry. The table has roughly 140,000 distinct CDR3 sequences, 10% to 15% seen once; the top ten hold less than 1.5%. General study findings and limits: As the donors had alopecia, their immune response may differ from healthy people's.

The CDR3 spans 16 residues. Trimming shortened V by 4 bases and J by 2 bases, and 18 bases separated the two germline ends. Looked up from germline, CDR1 is SGHKS and CDR2 is YYEKEE (reference sequence). This sample comprised whole blood, obtained in connection with sensitization to the hapten diphenylcyclopropenone (DPC). This sequence joins TRBV5-5 and TRBJ2-5; possible D gene TRBD2, 7 bases. The TCR originated in a woman between 50 and 59 years old with alopecia areata. Some clones in this sample may be carry-over from other donors' samples. Written as DNA, the CDR3 is TGTGCCAGCAGCCCGGGCCAGGGAGGGGGACAAGAGACCCAGTACTTC. It is translated as CASSPGQGGGQETQYF.